This T cell receptor (beta chain) came from a study of T-cell memory formation after mild COVID-19. Overall study: Most TCR clusters belonged to a single donor.

TCRdb reanalysed the 5' RACE reads using MiXCR and keeps one entry per CDR3 protein. Here the sample spans more than 350,000 distinct CDR3 sequences, 16% being singletons. This clonotype appeared a few times. V was shortened by 2 bases and J by 8 bases, with 10 bases between the two germline ends. The CDR3 loop spans 13 amino acids. V usage is TRBV12-3 or TRBV12-4 and J usage is TRBJ2-1; possible D gene TRBD2, 6 bases. The source of this sequence is a man aged 18 to 29 who had mild COVID-19 (a few samples of this study predate the infection). Cell type and time point are not known. Sequences were obtained from PBMCs or a T cell subset sorted from them (not recorded which). DNA for the CDR3: TGTGCCAGCAGTTTATGGGGCGGGGATGAGCAGTTCTTC. It specifies CASSLWGGDEQFF.